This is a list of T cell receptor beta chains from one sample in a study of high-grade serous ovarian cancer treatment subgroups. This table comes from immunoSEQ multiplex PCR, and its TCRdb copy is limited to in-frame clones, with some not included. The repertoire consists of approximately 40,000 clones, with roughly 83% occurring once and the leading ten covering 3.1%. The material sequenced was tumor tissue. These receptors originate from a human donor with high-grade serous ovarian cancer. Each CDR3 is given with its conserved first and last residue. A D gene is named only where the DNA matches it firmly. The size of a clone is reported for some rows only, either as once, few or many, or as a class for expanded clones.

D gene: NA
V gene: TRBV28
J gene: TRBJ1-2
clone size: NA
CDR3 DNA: TGTGCCAGCATCCTCGGGGGGGTTGGAGCTAACTATGGCTACACCTTC
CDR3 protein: CASILGGVGANYGYTF

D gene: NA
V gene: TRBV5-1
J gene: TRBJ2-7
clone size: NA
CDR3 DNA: TGCGCCAGCAGCTTGGCCCTGGATTTAGTATACGAGCAGTACTTC
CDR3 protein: CASSLALDLVYEQYF

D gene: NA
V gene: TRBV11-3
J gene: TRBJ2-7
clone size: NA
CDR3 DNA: TGTGCCAGCAGCTTAGGACCCACAGGGCGAGAGCAGTACTTC
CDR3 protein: CASSLGPTGREQYF

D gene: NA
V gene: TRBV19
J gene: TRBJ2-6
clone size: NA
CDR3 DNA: TGTGCCAGTAGTAACCCGGGACTTTTCTCTGGGGCCAACGTCCTGACTTTC
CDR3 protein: CASSNPGLFSGANVLTF

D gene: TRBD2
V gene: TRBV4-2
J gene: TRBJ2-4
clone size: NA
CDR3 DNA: TGTGCCAGCAGCCAAGGCCCGACTAGCGGACCTAAAAACATTCAGTACTTC
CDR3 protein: CASSQGPTSGPKNIQYF

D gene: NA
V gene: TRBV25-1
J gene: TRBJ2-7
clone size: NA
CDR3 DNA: TGTGCCAGCGGGATCTACGAGCAGTACTTC
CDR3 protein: CASGIYEQYF

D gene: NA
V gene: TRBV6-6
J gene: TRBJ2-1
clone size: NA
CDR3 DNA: TGTGCCAGCAGTTACTCGACGCGAGGGGGCAATGAGCAGTTCTTC
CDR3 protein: CASSYSTRGGNEQFF

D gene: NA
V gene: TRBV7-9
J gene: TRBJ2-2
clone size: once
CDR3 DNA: TGTGCCAGCAGCTTAGCGTCCGGGGAGCTGTTTTTT
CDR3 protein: CASSLASGELFF

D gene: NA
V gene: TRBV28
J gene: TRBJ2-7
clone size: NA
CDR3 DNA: TGTGCCAGCATCCCGGAAGGGCCAGGGAGCCACGAGCAGTACTTC
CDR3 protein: CASIPEGPGSHEQYF

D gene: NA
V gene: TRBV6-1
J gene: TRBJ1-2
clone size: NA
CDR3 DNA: TGTGCCAGCAGTGCCGACCGCAACTATGGCTACACCTTC
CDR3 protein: CASSADRNYGYTF

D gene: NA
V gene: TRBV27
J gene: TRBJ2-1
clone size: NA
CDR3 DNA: TGTGCCAGCAGCGGGTCCGGCCCCGCATACAATGAGCAGTTCTTC
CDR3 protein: CASSGSGPAYNEQFF

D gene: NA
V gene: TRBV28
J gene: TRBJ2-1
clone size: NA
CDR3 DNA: TGTGCCAGCAGTTTTCAAATGACGGGGCAGTTCTTC
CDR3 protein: CASSFQMTGQFF

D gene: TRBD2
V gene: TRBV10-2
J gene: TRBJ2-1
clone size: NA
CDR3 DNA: TGCGCCAGCAGTGAACCACTAGCGGGAGGTAATGAGCAGTTCTTC
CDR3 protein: CASSEPLAGGNEQFF

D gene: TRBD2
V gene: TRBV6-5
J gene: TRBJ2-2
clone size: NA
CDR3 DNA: TGTGCCAGCAGTTATGGGGGACTAGCCACCGGGGAGCTGTTTTTT
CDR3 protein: CASSYGGLATGELFF

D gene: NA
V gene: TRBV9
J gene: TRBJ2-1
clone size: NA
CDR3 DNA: TGTGCCAGCAGCGTCCAGACTGGTCCAAGGGGCAATAATGAGCAGTTCTTC
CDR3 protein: CASSVQTGPRGNNEQFF

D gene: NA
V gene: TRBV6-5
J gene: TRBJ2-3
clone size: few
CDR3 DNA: TGTGCCAGCAGTTACTCCCGGGCAGCTCCGACAGATACGCAGTATTTT
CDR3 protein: CASSYSRAAPTDTQYF

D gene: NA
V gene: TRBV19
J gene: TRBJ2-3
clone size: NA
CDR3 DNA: TGTGCCAGTAGTCCCGGGACAGGAGGCTGGGGGAGGGGCACAGATACGCAGTATTTT
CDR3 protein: CASSPGTGGWGRGTDTQYF

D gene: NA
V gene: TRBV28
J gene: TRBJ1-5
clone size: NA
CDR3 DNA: TGTGCCAGCAGTTCCCGTTTGGATCAGCCCCAGCATTTT
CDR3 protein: CASSSRLDQPQHF

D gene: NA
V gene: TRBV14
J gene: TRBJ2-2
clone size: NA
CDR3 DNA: TGTGCCAGCAGCCAAGATCGACAGGCGAACACCGGGGAGCTGTTTTTT
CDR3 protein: CASSQDRQANTGELFF

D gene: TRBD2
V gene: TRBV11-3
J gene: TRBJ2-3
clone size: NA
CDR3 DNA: TGTGCCAGCAGGGGACTATCTGCAGATACGCAGTATTTT
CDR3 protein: CASRGLSADTQYF

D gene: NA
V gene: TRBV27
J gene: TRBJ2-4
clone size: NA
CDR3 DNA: TGTGCCAGCAGTTTGGGCAGGGCTGGCAAAAACATTCAGTACTTC
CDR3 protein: CASSLGRAGKNIQYF

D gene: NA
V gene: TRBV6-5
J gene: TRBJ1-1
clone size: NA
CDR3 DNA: TGTGCCAGCAGTTACGTGGATCGCGACACTGAAGCTTTCTTT
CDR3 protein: CASSYVDRDTEAFF

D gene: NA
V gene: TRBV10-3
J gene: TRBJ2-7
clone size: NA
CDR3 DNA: TGTGCCATCAGTGAAAGGGAATCCTACGAGCAGTACTTC
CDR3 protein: CAISERESYEQYF

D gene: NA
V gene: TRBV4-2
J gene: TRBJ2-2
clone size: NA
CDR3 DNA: TGTGCCAGCAGCCAAGATGGAGGGTCGGCCGGGGAGCTGTTTTTT
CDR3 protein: CASSQDGGSAGELFF

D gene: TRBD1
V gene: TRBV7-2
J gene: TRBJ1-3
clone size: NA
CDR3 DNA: TGTGCCAGCAGCTTAGTAGGGACAGCCTCTGGAAACACCATATATTTT
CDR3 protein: CASSLVGTASGNTIYF

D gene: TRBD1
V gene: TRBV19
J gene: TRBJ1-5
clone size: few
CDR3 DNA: TGTGCCAGTAGTTTTTCAGGGGGACGCGGTCAGCCCCAGCATTTT
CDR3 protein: CASSFSGGRGQPQHF

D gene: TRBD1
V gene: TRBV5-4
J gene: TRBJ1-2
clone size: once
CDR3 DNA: TGTGCCAGCAGCTTGGAAGACAGGGCTTTAAACTATGGCTACACCTTC
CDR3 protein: CASSLEDRALNYGYTF

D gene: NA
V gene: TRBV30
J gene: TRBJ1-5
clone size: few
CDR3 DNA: TGTGCCTGGAGTGAGTCCAGCAATCAGCCCCAGCATTTT
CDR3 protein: CAWSESSNQPQHF

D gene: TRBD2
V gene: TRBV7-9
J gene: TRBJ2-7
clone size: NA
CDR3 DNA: TGTGCCAGCAGCTTGACTAGCGGAATCTCCTACGAGCAGTACTTC
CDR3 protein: CASSLTSGISYEQYF

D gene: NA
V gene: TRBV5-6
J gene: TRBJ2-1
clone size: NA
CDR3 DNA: TGTGCCAGCAGCTTGCCAATGGGCGTTGATGAGCAGTTCTTC
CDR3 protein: CASSLPMGVDEQFF

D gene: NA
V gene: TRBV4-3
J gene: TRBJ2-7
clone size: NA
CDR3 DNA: TGCGCCAGCAGCCCCCGAAATGAAGAACGGGACGTCTACGAGCAGTACTTC
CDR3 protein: CASSPRNEERDVYEQYF

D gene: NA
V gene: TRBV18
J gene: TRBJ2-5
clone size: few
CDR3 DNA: TGTGCCAGCTCACCACCGGGACACTCGTACCAAGAGACCCAGTACTTC
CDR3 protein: CASSPPGHSYQETQYF

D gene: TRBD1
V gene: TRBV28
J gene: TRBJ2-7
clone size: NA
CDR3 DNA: TGTGCCAGCAGCTTCGGGACAGGGGAACCCGAGCAGTACTTC
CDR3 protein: CASSFGTGEPEQYF

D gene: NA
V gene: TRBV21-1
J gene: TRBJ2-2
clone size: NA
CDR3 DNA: TGTGCCAGCAGCGGAAGGACAGGGCGGAACACCGGGGAGCTGTTTTTT
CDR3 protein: CASSGRTGRNTGELFF

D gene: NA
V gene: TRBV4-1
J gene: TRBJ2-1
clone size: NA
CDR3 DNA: TGCGCCAGCGCCGAGAGTGGGGAGCAGTTCTTC
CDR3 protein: CASAESGEQFF

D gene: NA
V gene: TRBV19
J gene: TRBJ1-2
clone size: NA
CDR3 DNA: TGTGCCAGTAGCCCCCCGCCGGGCAGGTATGGCTACACCTTC
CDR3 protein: CASSPPPGRYGYTF

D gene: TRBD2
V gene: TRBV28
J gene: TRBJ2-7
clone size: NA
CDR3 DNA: TGTGCCAGCAGTTTCGGGAGGGCCAACGCCTACGAGCAGTACTTC
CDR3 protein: CASSFGRANAYEQYF

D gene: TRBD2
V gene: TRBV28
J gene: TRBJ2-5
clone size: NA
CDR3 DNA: TGTGCCAGCACGAGGACTAGCGGGAGGGCCGTTTGGGAGACCCAGTACTTC
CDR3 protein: CASTRTSGRAVWETQYF

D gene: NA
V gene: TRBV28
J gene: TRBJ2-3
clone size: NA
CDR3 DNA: TGTGCCAGCAGTCGTGTAATTGCGGCAGATACGCAGTATTTT
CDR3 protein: CASSRVIAADTQYF

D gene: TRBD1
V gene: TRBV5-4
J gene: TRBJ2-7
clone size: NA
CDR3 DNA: TGTGCCAGCAGCTTGGGACAGGGAAGGGAGCAGTACTTC
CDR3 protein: CASSLGQGREQYF

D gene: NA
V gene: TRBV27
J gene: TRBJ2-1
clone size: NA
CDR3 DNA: TGTGCCAGCAGTTTACATTGGCGCGGGGAGATTTACAATGAGCAGTTCTTC
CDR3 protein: CASSLHWRGEIYNEQFF

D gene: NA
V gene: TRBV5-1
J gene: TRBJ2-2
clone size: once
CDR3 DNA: TGCGCCAGCAGTTACCTGACCACCGGGGAGCTGTTTTTT
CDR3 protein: CASSYLTTGELFF

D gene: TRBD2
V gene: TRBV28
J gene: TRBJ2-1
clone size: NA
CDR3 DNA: TGTGCCAGCAGTCCCTGGACTAGCGGGAGGGCCAATGAGCAGTTCTTC
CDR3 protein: CASSPWTSGRANEQFF

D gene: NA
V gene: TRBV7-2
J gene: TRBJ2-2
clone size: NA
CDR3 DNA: TGTGCCAGCACCCAGGGGCAGCCGAACACCGGGGAGCTGTTTTTT
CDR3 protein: CASTQGQPNTGELFF

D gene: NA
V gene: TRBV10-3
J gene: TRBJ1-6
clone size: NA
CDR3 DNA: TGTGCCATCAGGGACCCAGGGAGTACCCTCCACTTT
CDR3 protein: CAIRDPGSTLHF

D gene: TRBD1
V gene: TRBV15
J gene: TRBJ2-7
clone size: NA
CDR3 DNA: TGTGCCACCAGCAGCCCGGGACAGAGCTCCTACGAGCAGTACTTC
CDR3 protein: CATSSPGQSSYEQYF

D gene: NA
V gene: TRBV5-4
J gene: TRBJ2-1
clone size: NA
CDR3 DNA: TGTGCCAGCAGCTTGGGAGGGGGGCTTTCCTACAATGAGCAGTTCTTC
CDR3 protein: CASSLGGGLSYNEQFF

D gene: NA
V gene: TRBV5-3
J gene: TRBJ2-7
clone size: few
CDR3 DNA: TGTGCCAGAAGCTTGTGGGGCCCCTACGAGCAGTACTTC
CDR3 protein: CARSLWGPYEQYF

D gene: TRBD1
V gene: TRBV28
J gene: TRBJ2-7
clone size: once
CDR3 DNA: TGTGCCAGCAGTAGAAAGCCGGGACAGCCTACGATCGAGCAGTACTTC
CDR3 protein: CASSRKPGQPTIEQYF

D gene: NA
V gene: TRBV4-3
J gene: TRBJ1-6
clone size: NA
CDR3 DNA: TGCGCCAGCAGCCAAGAATTCCGGACACCCCTCCACTTT
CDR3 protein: CASSQEFRTPLHF

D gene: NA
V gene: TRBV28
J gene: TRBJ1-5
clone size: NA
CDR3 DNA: TGTGCCAGCAGTTTAGCGGGGAATCAGCCCCAGCATTTT
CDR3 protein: CASSLAGNQPQHF

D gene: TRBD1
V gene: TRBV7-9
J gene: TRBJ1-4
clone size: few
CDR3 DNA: TGTGCCAGCAGCTTCGGACAGGAAGGGGAAAAACTGTTTTTT
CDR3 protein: CASSFGQEGEKLFF